This section outlines one T cell receptor beta chain sequence together with its context. The antigen remains undetermined. This CDR3 is 16 amino acids long. Germline V gives CDR1 LGHNA, CDR2 YNFKEQ. J gave up 7 bases and V 0 bases, and 7 bases lay outside the gene matches. The entry originates in a study of T cell clones after liver transplantation. For the study at large: A pre-transplant mixed lymphocyte reaction with TCRbeta sequencing defined graft-donor-reactive clones followed in post-transplant blood. Without induction therapy, subjects received standard immunosuppression until 12-24 months post-transplant.

TCRdb's copy holds only in-frame clones and misses some; the assay was immunoSEQ multiplex PCR. The data hold 40,000 to 65,000 clones, with around 85% observed a single time. Study findings and constraints: Small, mixed patient groups and varying post-transplant times limit these conclusions.

This TCR derives from a human donor who received a liver transplant. V and J are TRBV4-2 and TRBJ2-2; 8 bases line up with TRBD1. The sequenced sample was CD4+ T cells from blood, obtained before liver transplant. The CDR3 protein is CASSQEVTGADGELFF. CDR3 in DNA: TGTGCCAGCAGCCAAGAGGTGACAGGGGCGGACGGGGAGCTGTTTTTT.